This T cell receptor beta chain was documented in a study of cytomegalovirus exposure and HLA in healthy donors. With respect to this clone: The antigen remains undetermined.

The germline gives CDR1 SGHRS, CDR2 YFSETQ. This CDR3 contains 15 residues. The V gene lost 4 bases and the J gene lost 6 bases, with 19 bases spanning the gap. Whole-study results and caveats: Associated with cytomegalovirus, according to the listing, were approximately 160 TCR beta chains. A later analysis reported that several of the most significant clusters appeared to be linked to common viral pathogens, among them Epstein-Barr virus. CMV serostatus alone was available as immune exposure information.

Primers: 60 Vbeta forward and 13 Jbeta reverse. Profiling relied on immunoSEQ multiplex PCR, and the TCRdb table lists in-frame clones only, not all of them. The sample has tens of thousands of clones, around 78% seen once. The receptor was isolated from a female donor in good health and CMV-seronegative. This rearrangement joins TRBV5-1 to TRBJ1-1, with D hard to call. Sequenced input: PBMCs. DNA for the CDR3: TGCGCCAGCAGCGTCCTACCGGTGCAATTGGCTGAAGCTTTCTTT. This sequence encodes CASSVLPVQLAEAFF.